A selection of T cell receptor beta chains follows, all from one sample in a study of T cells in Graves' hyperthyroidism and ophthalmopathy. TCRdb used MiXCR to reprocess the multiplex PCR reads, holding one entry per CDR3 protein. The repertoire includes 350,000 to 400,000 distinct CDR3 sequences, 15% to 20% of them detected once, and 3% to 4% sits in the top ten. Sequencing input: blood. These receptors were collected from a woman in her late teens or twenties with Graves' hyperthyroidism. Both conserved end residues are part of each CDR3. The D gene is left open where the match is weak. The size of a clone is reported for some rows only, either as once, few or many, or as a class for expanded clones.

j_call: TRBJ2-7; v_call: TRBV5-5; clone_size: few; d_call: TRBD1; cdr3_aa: CASSPDRGQGEQYF; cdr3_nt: TGTGCCAGCAGCCCGGACAGGGGGCAGGGCGAGCAGTACTTC
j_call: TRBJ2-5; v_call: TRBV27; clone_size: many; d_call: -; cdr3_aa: CASSLRAVGETQYF; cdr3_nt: TGTGCCAGCAGTTTAAGGGCAGTGGGGGAGACCCAGTACTTC
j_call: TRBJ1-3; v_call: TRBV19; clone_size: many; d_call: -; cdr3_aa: CASRGSGGNTIYF; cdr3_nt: TGTGCCAGTAGAGGTTCCGGTGGAAACACCATATATTTT
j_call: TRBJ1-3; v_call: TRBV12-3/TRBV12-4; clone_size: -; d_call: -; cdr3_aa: CASLSLDAIYF; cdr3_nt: TGTGCCAGCCTCTCCCTTGACGCCATATATTTT
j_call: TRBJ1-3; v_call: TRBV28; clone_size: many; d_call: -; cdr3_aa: CASSFAPSGNTIYF; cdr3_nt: TGTGCCAGCAGTTTCGCCCCATCTGGAAACACCATATATTTT
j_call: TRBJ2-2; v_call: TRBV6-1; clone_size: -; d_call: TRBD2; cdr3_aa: CASSKASGARGELFF; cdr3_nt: TGTGCCAGCAGTAAGGCTAGCGGGGCGAGGGGGGAGCTGTTTTTT
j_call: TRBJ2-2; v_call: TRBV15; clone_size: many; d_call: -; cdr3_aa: CATSSVNTGELFF; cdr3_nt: TGTGCCACCAGCAGCGTCAACACCGGGGAGCTGTTTTTT
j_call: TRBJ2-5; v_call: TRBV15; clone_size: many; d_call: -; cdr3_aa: CATSRDLGGMETQYF; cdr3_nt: TGTGCCACCAGCAGAGATCTAGGAGGGATGGAGACCCAGTACTTC
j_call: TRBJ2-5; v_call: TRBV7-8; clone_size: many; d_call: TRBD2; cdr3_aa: CASSLARLRGQETQYF; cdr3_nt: TGTGCCAGCAGCTTAGCGCGCCTGCGGGGGCAAGAGACCCAGTACTTC
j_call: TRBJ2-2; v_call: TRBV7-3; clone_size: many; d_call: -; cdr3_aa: CASGDSPAGELFF; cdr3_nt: TGTGCCAGCGGAGACAGCCCGGCCGGGGAGCTGTTTTTT
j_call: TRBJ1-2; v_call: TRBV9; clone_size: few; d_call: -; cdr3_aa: CASSASDYGYTF; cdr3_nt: TGTGCCAGCAGCGCATCAGACTATGGCTACACCTTC
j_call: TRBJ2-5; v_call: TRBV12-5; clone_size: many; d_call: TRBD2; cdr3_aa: CASGLVPGSGGGETQYF; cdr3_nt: TGTGCTAGTGGTTTGGTACCGGGTAGCGGGGGAGGAGAGACCCAGTACTTC
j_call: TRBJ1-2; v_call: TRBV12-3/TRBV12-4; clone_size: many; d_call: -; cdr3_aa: CASSLAGDGTYGYTF; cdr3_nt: TGTGCCAGCAGTCTGGCGGGGGACGGTACCTATGGCTACACCTTC
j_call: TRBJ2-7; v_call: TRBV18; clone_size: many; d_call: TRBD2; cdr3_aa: CASAAGTSGTRGYEQYF; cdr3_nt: TGTGCCAGCGCGGCCGGGACTAGCGGGACCCGGGGTTACGAGCAGTACTTC
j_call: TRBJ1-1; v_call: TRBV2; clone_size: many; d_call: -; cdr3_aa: CASSEEGSGTEAFF; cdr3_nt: TGTGCCAGCAGTGAAGAGGGGTCGGGCACTGAAGCTTTCTTT
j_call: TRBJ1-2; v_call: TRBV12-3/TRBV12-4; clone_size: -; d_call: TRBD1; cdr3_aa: CASLTYRGANYGYTF; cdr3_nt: TGTGCCAGCCTTACCTACAGGGGAGCTAACTATGGCTACACCTTC
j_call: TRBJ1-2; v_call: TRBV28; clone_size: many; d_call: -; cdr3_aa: CASTYRVDYGYTF; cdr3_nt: TGTGCCAGCACGTACAGGGTTGACTATGGCTACACCTTC
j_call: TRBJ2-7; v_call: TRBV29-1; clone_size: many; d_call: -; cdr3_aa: CSVALLARSSEQYF; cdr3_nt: TGCAGCGTTGCCCTACTGGCCCGGTCCTCCGAGCAGTACTTC
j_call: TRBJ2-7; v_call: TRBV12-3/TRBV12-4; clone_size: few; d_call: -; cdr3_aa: CASSWYPGAPAEQYF; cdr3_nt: TGTGCCAGCAGTTGGTACCCAGGGGCTCCGGCCGAGCAGTACTTC
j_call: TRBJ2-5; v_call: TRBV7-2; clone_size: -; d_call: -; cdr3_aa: CASSLVVALQETQYF; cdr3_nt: TGTGCCAGCAGCTTAGTAGTTGCCCTCCAAGAGACCCAGTACTTC
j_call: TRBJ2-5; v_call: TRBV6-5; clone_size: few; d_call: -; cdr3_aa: CASSYTGPETQYF; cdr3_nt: TGTGCCAGCAGTTACACTGGGCCGGAGACCCAGTACTTC
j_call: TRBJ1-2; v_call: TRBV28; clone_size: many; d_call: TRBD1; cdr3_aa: CASSFGTELYGYTF; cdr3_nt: TGTGCCAGCAGTTTTGGGACAGAGTTATATGGCTACACCTTC
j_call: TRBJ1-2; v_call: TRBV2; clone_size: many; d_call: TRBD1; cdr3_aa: CASSYTGVMYGYTF; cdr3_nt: TGTGCCAGCAGTTATACAGGGGTGATGTATGGCTACACCTTC
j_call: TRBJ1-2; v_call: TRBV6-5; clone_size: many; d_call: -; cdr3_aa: CASSYYVKAGYTF; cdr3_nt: TGTGCCAGCAGTTATTATGTGAAAGCTGGCTACACCTTC
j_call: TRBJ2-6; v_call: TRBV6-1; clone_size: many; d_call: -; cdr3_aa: CASSEYGGSGANVLTF; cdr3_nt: TGTGCCAGCAGTGAATATGGGGGCTCTGGGGCCAACGTCCTGACTTTC
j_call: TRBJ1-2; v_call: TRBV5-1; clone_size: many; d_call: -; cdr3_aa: CASSLGAGLSPYGYTF; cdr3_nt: TGCGCCAGCAGCTTGGGGGCAGGGCTAAGTCCCTATGGCTACACCTTC
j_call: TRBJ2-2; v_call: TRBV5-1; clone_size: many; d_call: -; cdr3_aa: CASSLWLTGELFF; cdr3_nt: TGCGCCAGCAGCTTGTGGTTGACCGGGGAGCTGTTTTTT
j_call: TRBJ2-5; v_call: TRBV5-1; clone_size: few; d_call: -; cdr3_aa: CASSDPPPETQYF; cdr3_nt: TGCGCCAGCAGCGATCCCCCCCCAGAGACCCAGTACTTC
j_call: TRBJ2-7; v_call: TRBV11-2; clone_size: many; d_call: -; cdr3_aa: CASSSPFRYEQYF; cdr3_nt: TGTGCCAGCAGCTCCCCTTTTCGTTACGAGCAGTACTTC
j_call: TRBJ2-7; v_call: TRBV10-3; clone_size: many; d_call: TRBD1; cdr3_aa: CAISANQGTGAAYEQYF; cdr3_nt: TGTGCCATCAGTGCAAACCAAGGTACAGGGGCCGCTTACGAGCAGTACTTC
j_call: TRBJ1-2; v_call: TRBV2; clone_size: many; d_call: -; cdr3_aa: CASRGLLNYGYTF; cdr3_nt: TGTGCCAGCCGGGGACTTCTTAACTATGGCTACACCTTC
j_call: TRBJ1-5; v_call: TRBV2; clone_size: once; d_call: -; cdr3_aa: CASHKQGGNQPQHF; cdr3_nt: TGTGCCAGTCATAAACAGGGTGGCAATCAGCCCCAGCATTTT
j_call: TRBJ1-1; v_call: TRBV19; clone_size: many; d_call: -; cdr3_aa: CASSITGDTEAFF; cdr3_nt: TGTGCCAGTAGTATAACGGGGGACACTGAAGCTTTCTTT
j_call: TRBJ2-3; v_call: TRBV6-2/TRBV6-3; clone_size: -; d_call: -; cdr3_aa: CASGRVSTDTQYF; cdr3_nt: TGTGCCAGCGGGCGTGTAAGCACAGATACGCAGTATTTT
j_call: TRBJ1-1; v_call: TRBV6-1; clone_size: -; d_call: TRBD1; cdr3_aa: CASSVTGSGTEAFF; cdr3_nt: TGTGCCAGCAGTGTGACAGGGTCGGGCACTGAAGCTTTCTTT
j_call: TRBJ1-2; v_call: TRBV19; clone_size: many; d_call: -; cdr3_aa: CASSIPRDGGGYTF; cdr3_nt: TGTGCCAGTAGTATCCCCAGAGACGGCGGTGGCTACACCTTC
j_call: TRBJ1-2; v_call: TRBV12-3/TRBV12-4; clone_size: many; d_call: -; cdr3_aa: CASSSGFHGYTF; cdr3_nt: TGTGCCAGCAGTTCCGGGTTCCATGGCTACACCTTC
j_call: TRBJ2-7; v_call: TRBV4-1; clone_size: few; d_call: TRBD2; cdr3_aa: CASSQDGTSGGFVYEQYF; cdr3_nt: TGCGCCAGCAGCCAAGACGGGACTAGCGGGGGTTTTGTCTACGAGCAGTACTTC
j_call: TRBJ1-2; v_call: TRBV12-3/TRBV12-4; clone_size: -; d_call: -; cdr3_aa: CASSKEGNYGYTF; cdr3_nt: TGTGCCAGCAGTAAGGAGGGGAACTATGGCTACACCTTC
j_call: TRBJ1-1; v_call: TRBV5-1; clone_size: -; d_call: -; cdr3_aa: CASSLEGGGVTEAFF; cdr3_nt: TGCGCCAGCAGCTTGGAAGGAGGGGGGGTCACTGAAGCTTTCTTT
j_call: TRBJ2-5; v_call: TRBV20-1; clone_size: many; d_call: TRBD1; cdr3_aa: CSARTGLSQETQYF; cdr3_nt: TGCAGTGCCCGGACAGGGTTGAGCCAAGAGACCCAGTACTTC
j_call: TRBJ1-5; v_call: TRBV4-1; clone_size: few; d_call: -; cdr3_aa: CASSQAGRSGNRYSNQPQHF; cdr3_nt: TGCGCCAGCAGCCAAGCGGGACGAAGTGGAAACCGTTATAGCAATCAGCCCCAGCATTTT
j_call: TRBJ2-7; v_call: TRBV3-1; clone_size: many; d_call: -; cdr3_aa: CASSSTVATYEQYF; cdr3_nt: TGTGCCAGCAGCTCCACAGTTGCCACCTACGAGCAGTACTTC
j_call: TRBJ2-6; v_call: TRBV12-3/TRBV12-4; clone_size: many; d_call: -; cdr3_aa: CASSWRQTSGANVLTF; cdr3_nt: TGTGCCAGCAGTTGGCGCCAGACCTCTGGGGCCAACGTCCTGACTTTC
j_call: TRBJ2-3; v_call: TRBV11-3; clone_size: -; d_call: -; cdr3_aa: CASSSGTSTDTQYF; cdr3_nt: TGTGCCAGCAGCTCAGGGACAAGCACAGATACGCAGTATTTT
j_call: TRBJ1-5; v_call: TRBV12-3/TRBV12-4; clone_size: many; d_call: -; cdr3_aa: CASSPALRAGNQPQHF; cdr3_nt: TGTGCCAGCAGCCCCGCACTCAGGGCTGGCAATCAGCCCCAGCATTTT
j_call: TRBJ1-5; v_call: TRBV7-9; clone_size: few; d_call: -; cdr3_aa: CASSSRGQGPGPQHF; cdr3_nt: TGTGCCAGCAGCTCCCGGGGGCAGGGTCCGGGGCCCCAGCATTTT